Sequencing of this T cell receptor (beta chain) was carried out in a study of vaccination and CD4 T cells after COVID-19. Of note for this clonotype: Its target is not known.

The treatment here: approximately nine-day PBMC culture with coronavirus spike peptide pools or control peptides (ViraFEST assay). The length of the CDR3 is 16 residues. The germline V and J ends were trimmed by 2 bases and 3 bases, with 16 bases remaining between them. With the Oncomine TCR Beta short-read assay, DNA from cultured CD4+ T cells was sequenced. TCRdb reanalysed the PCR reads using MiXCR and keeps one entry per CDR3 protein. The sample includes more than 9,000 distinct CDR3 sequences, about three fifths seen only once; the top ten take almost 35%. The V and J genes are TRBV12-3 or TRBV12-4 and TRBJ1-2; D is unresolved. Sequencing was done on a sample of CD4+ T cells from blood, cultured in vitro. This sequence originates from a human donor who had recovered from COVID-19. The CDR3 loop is CASSLSWSGSYYGYTF. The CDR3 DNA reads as TGTGCCAGCAGTTTAAGCTGGTCGGGTTCGTACTATGGCTACACCTTC.